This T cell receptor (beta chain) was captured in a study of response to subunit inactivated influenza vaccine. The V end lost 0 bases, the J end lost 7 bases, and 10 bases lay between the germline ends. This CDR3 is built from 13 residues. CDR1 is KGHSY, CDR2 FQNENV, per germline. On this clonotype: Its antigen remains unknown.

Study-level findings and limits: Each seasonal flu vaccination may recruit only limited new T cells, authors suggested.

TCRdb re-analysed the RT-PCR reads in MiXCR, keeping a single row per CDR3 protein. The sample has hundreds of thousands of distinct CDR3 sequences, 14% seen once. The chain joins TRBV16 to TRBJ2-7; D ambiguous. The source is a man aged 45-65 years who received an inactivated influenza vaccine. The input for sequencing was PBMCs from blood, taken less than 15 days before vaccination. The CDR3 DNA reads TGTGCCAGCAGCCAATCGTTGGACGGGGAGCAGTACTTC. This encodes CASSQSLDGEQYF.